The next 2 T cell receptor beta chains were all read from a single sample in a study of shared clonotypes between healthy human individuals. Produced via immunoSEQ multiplex PCR; TCRdb's table is partial and in-frame only. This table holds about half a million clones, around 79% found once. What was sequenced was PBMCs. The receptor source for this set is a woman aged 40 to 50 in good health. Some clones in this sample may be carry-over from other donors' samples.

The chain has TRBV28 and TRBJ2-7; weak D call: TRBD2 (5 bases). V shed 4 bases and J shed 0 bases, with 16 bases lying between them. Germline V lookup: CDR1 MDHEN, CDR2 SYDVKM. This CDR3 is built from 16 residues. The CDR3 DNA is TGTGCCAGCAGTTCCCTTTTAGCGCTAAGCTCCTACGAGCAGTACTTC. Residues: CASSSLLALSSYEQYF.

The chain carries TRBV19 and TRBJ2-3; D may be TRBD2 (7 bases). This CDR3 has 14 amino acids. The germline gives CDR1 LNHDA, CDR2 SQIVND (reference sequence). Trimming shortened V by 3 bases and J by 3 bases, and 10 bases separated the two germline ends. The CDR3: CASSMGRGTDTQYF. The CDR3 DNA is TGTGCCAGTAGTATGGGGAGGGGGACAGATACGCAGTATTTT.